This is a list of T cell receptor beta chains from one sample in a study of T cell repertoires in cytomegalovirus infection. MiXCR, applied by TCRdb to the reads, yields one record per CDR3 protein. This table has about 360,000 distinct CDR3 sequences, approximately 18% appearing once. Source material: PBMCs. The origin of the receptors is a human donor in good health (CMV status not recorded). Some clones in this sample may be carry-over from other donors' samples. Each CDR3 is given with its conserved first and last residue. Fields, in order: J gene, clone size, V gene, D gene, CDR3 DNA, CDR3 protein. D genes are given only for firm matches. Only some rows state a clone size, as once, few, many or a class for expanded clones.

j_gene: TRBJ2-5
abundance: many
v_gene: TRBV11-3
d_gene: TRBD1
CDR3nt: TGTGCCAGCAGCGTGGGACAGCAAGAGACCCAGTACTTC
CDR3aa: CASSVGQQETQYF

j_gene: TRBJ2-5
abundance: NA
v_gene: TRBV7-2
d_gene: NA
CDR3nt: TGTGCCAGCAGCTTAAGGGCCTCCCAAGAGACCCAGTACTTC
CDR3aa: CASSLRASQETQYF

j_gene: TRBJ1-2
abundance: NA
v_gene: TRBV2
d_gene: NA
CDR3nt: TGTGCCACCCCGACAGGACTAGCTAACTATGGCTACACCTTC
CDR3aa: CATPTGLANYGYTF

j_gene: TRBJ2-1
abundance: NA
v_gene: TRBV29-1
d_gene: NA
CDR3nt: TGCAGCGCTGTCACTAGCAGGAATGAGCAGTTCTTC
CDR3aa: CSAVTSRNEQFF

j_gene: TRBJ1-2
abundance: many
v_gene: TRBV7-2
d_gene: NA
CDR3nt: TGTGCCAGCAACCTCCTAGGGACCGCTGGCTACACCTTC
CDR3aa: CASNLLGTAGYTF

j_gene: TRBJ2-5
abundance: few
v_gene: TRBV3-1
d_gene: TRBD2
CDR3nt: TGTGCCAGCAGCCAAGACTCTAGCGGCTCGACCCAGTACTTC
CDR3aa: CASSQDSSGSTQYF

j_gene: TRBJ2-3
abundance: NA
v_gene: TRBV4-2
d_gene: TRBD2
CDR3nt: TGTGCCAGCAGCCAAGAGAGCGGGGGCCTTCCCACAGATACGCAGTATTTT
CDR3aa: CASSQESGGLPTDTQYF

j_gene: TRBJ1-2
abundance: NA
v_gene: TRBV29-1
d_gene: NA
CDR3nt: TGCAGCGTGGGAGATAGGGTCTATGGCTACACCTTC
CDR3aa: CSVGDRVYGYTF

j_gene: TRBJ2-5
abundance: many
v_gene: TRBV7-2
d_gene: NA
CDR3nt: TGTGCCAGCAGCTTAGCGAGGGGGGACGGGTGGGAGACCCAGTACTTC
CDR3aa: CASSLARGDGWETQYF

j_gene: TRBJ1-1
abundance: NA
v_gene: TRBV29-1
d_gene: TRBD1
CDR3nt: TGCAGCGTGATGCATCGGACAGGGCTGAACACTGAAGCTTTCTTT
CDR3aa: CSVMHRTGLNTEAFF

j_gene: TRBJ1-1
abundance: NA
v_gene: TRBV19
d_gene: TRBD1
CDR3nt: TGTGCCAGTAGCCCCCTGAGGACAGGGGCCCTCAAGGACACTGAAGCTTTCTTT
CDR3aa: CASSPLRTGALKDTEAFF

j_gene: TRBJ2-2
abundance: NA
v_gene: TRBV12-3/TRBV12-4
d_gene: TRBD1
CDR3nt: TGTGCCAGCAGTTCCGACAGGGGATACGGGGAGCTGTTTTTT
CDR3aa: CASSSDRGYGELFF

j_gene: TRBJ2-2
abundance: many
v_gene: TRBV7-2
d_gene: NA
CDR3nt: TGTGCCAGCAGCACCCCGGGGAGCAGAGAGCTGTTTTTT
CDR3aa: CASSTPGSRELFF

j_gene: TRBJ1-5
abundance: NA
v_gene: TRBV7-9
d_gene: NA
CDR3nt: TGTGCCAGCGGAAAGGCCAGGGATGGGGCTAATCAGCCCCAGCATTTT
CDR3aa: CASGKARDGANQPQHF

j_gene: TRBJ2-1
abundance: once
v_gene: TRBV12-5
d_gene: TRBD2
CDR3nt: TGTGCTAGTGCCTGGCTGGCTAGCGGGACCCCTAGCTCCTACAATGAGCAGTTCTTC
CDR3aa: CASAWLASGTPSSYNEQFF

j_gene: TRBJ2-1
abundance: few
v_gene: TRBV20-1
d_gene: TRBD2
CDR3nt: TGCAGTGCTACCCTAGCGGATGGGCAGTTCTTC
CDR3aa: CSATLADGQFF

j_gene: TRBJ2-7
abundance: many
v_gene: TRBV12-3/TRBV12-4
d_gene: NA
CDR3nt: TGTGCCAGCAGTTGGGCGTCCGGGAGCTCCTACGAGCAGTACTTC
CDR3aa: CASSWASGSSYEQYF

j_gene: TRBJ2-4
abundance: NA
v_gene: TRBV6-2/TRBV6-3
d_gene: NA
CDR3nt: TGTGCCAGCAGTTACGCGGGGACGTTAGCCAAAAACATTCAGTACTTC
CDR3aa: CASSYAGTLAKNIQYF

j_gene: TRBJ2-1
abundance: NA
v_gene: TRBV2
d_gene: NA
CDR3nt: TGTGCCTGCCGAGGACGGTACAATGAGCAGTTCTTC
CDR3aa: CACRGRYNEQFF

j_gene: TRBJ2-1
abundance: many
v_gene: TRBV7-2
d_gene: NA
CDR3nt: TGTGCCAGCAGCTTAGTCTGGAAACCCAATGAGCAGTTCTTC
CDR3aa: CASSLVWKPNEQFF

j_gene: TRBJ2-2
abundance: NA
v_gene: TRBV2
d_gene: NA
CDR3nt: TGTGCCAGCGCATTACAGGGCGGGGAGCTGTTTTTT
CDR3aa: CASALQGGELFF

j_gene: TRBJ1-5
abundance: few
v_gene: TRBV5-1
d_gene: NA
CDR3nt: TGCGCCAGCAGCTGGGAAGGGAATCAGCCCCAGCATTTT
CDR3aa: CASSWEGNQPQHF

j_gene: TRBJ2-5
abundance: few
v_gene: TRBV2
d_gene: NA
CDR3nt: TGTGCCAGCAAAGACCGGGCCCTTCAAGAGACCCAGTACTTC
CDR3aa: CASKDRALQETQYF

j_gene: TRBJ1-2
abundance: many
v_gene: TRBV12-3/TRBV12-4
d_gene: NA
CDR3nt: TGTGCCAGCAGTTTATCCCGGTATACTAACTATGGCTACACCTTC
CDR3aa: CASSLSRYTNYGYTF

j_gene: TRBJ2-3
abundance: few
v_gene: TRBV5-6
d_gene: NA
CDR3nt: TGTGCCAGCAGCCCCAAGGGCAGGAGCTTCGATACGCAGTATTTT
CDR3aa: CASSPKGRSFDTQYF

j_gene: TRBJ1-4
abundance: NA
v_gene: TRBV12-3/TRBV12-4
d_gene: NA
CDR3nt: TGTGCCAGCAGCGATCTACAGGGCAAGGAGGGTGAAAAACTGTTTTTT
CDR3aa: CASSDLQGKEGEKLFF

j_gene: TRBJ1-3
abundance: NA
v_gene: TRBV7-8
d_gene: NA
CDR3nt: TGTGCCAGCAGCTCCGCCAGGGTAGGAGGAAACACCATATATTTT
CDR3aa: CASSSARVGGNTIYF

j_gene: TRBJ2-7
abundance: few
v_gene: TRBV18
d_gene: NA
CDR3nt: TGTGCCAGCTCACCAGGGATGTACGAGCAGTACTTC
CDR3aa: CASSPGMYEQYF

j_gene: TRBJ1-1
abundance: few
v_gene: TRBV2
d_gene: NA
CDR3nt: TGTGCCAGCAGTGAATATGGGGCCACGAACACTGAAGCTTTCTTT
CDR3aa: CASSEYGATNTEAFF

j_gene: TRBJ2-3
abundance: NA
v_gene: TRBV7-6
d_gene: NA
CDR3nt: TGTGCCAGCAGCCCCCAGCGAGGGAGTATCTTAAGCACACATACGCAGTATTTT
CDR3aa: CASSPQRGSILSTHTQYF

j_gene: TRBJ2-2
abundance: many
v_gene: TRBV7-2
d_gene: TRBD2
CDR3nt: TGTGCCAGCAGCTTACTCGCGGGAGAAGGGGAGCTGTTTTTT
CDR3aa: CASSLLAGEGELFF

j_gene: TRBJ2-5
abundance: NA
v_gene: TRBV10-3
d_gene: NA
CDR3nt: TGTGCCACCTCGGTAGAAGAGACCCAGTACTTC
CDR3aa: CATSVEETQYF

j_gene: TRBJ2-7
abundance: once
v_gene: TRBV20-1
d_gene: TRBD2
CDR3nt: TGCAGTGCTAGAGCCGGGACTAGCGGGTTCCAGCAGTACTTC
CDR3aa: CSARAGTSGFQQYF

j_gene: TRBJ1-1
abundance: few
v_gene: TRBV2
d_gene: NA
CDR3nt: TGTGCCAGCACCTCAAACAGGGAGACTGAAGCTTTCTTT
CDR3aa: CASTSNRETEAFF

j_gene: TRBJ2-6
abundance: NA
v_gene: TRBV20-1
d_gene: NA
CDR3nt: TGCAGTGCCTATCGGGACACCGGGGCCAACGTCCTGACTTTC
CDR3aa: CSAYRDTGANVLTF

j_gene: TRBJ2-1
abundance: many
v_gene: TRBV7-2
d_gene: TRBD2
CDR3nt: TGTGCCAGCAGCCTCCGACGGACTAGCGGACCCTACAATGAGCAGTTCTTC
CDR3aa: CASSLRRTSGPYNEQFF

j_gene: TRBJ1-2
abundance: many
v_gene: TRBV7-9
d_gene: NA
CDR3nt: TGTGCCAGCAGCCCACTGGGGTTATTTTCGTTTGGCTACACCTTC
CDR3aa: CASSPLGLFSFGYTF

j_gene: TRBJ2-1
abundance: few
v_gene: TRBV20-1
d_gene: NA
CDR3nt: TGCAGTGCGCCGGGACTCGTCAATGAGCAGTTCTTC
CDR3aa: CSAPGLVNEQFF

j_gene: TRBJ2-1
abundance: NA
v_gene: TRBV7-9
d_gene: TRBD2
CDR3nt: TGTGCCAGCAGCTATCCCGGCGGGAGCAGAAATGAGCAGTTCTTC
CDR3aa: CASSYPGGSRNEQFF

j_gene: TRBJ2-7
abundance: many
v_gene: TRBV11-2
d_gene: TRBD1
CDR3nt: TGTGCCAGCAGAACCCTAAGGGGGCACGAGCAGTACTTC
CDR3aa: CASRTLRGHEQYF

j_gene: TRBJ2-3
abundance: few
v_gene: TRBV20-1
d_gene: TRBD2
CDR3nt: TGCAGTGCTAGAGATCGTGCTAGCGGGAGGTCAGATACGCAGTATTTT
CDR3aa: CSARDRASGRSDTQYF

j_gene: TRBJ1-5
abundance: NA
v_gene: TRBV12-3/TRBV12-4
d_gene: NA
CDR3nt: TGTGCCAGCAGCCCGGGCGACAGGAGGGGTGAACATTTT
CDR3aa: CASSPGDRRGEHF